Listed below are T cell receptor beta chains from one sample, sequenced in a study of early T cells in non-severe SARS-CoV-2 infection. TCRdb called the 5' RACE reads again in MiXCR, with one record for every CDR3 protein. The sample consists of around 70,000 distinct CDR3 sequences, about a tenth of them appearing once. The sample consisted of whole blood. All receptors come from an adult who was a healthcare worker with PCR-confirmed SARS-CoV-2 infection or an uninfected control (not recorded which). CDR3s leave out the opening cysteine and the closing phenylalanine or tryptophan.

j_call v_call cdr3_aa
TRBJ2-7 TRBV5-5 ASSRTGSYEQY
TRBJ1-6 TRBV18 ASSPPGGTGINSPLH
TRBJ1-1 TRBV10-1 ASSEGGGRSEAF
TRBJ2-7 TRBV19 ASSIGAGSAYEQY
TRBJ1-1 TRBV28 ASSLFRNTEAF
TRBJ2-4 TRBV12-3/TRBV12-4 ASRDSGRGKNIQY
TRBJ2-6 TRBV5-4 ASSPGLRDSGANVLT
TRBJ1-6 TRBV28 ASKVDPNSPLH
TRBJ1-2 TRBV30 ALTTGDYGYT
TRBJ2-3 TRBV2 ASSEGAGGWTDTQY
TRBJ1-1 TRBV7-9 ASSRSRQTNEAF
TRBJ1-1 TRBV5-1 ASSLGPRGIPEAF
TRBJ2-5 TRBV6-5 ASRAPGMQETQY
TRBJ2-1 TRBV12-3/TRBV12-4 ASSPTRSDYNEQF
TRBJ1-1 TRBV14 ASSQGLVGPGAEAF
TRBJ2-5 TRBV7-3 ASSPSGSLGTQY
TRBJ1-4 TRBV12-3/TRBV12-4 ASSPYPSTAVREGLF
TRBJ2-1 TRBV11-2 ASSWRDLSYNEQF
TRBJ1-3 TRBV12-3/TRBV12-4 ASTGGDLGNTIY
TRBJ2-7 TRBV7-2 ASSSGGEQY